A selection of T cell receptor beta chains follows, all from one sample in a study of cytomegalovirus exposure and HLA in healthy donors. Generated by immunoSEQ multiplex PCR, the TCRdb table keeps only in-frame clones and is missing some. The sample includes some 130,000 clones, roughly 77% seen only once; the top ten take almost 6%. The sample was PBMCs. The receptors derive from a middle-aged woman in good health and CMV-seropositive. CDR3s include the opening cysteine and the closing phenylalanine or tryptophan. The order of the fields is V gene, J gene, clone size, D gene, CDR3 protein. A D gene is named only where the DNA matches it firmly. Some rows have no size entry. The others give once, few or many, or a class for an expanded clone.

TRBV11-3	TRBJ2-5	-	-	CASSLGAQTQYF
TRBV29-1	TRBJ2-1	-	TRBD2	CSSVGPGLAGGPYNEQFF
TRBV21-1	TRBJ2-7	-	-	CASSPPSGGEYEQYF
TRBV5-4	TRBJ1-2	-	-	CASSLLGFYGYTF
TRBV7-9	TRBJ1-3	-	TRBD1	CASSLGVTGVAIYF
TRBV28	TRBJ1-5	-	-	CASSFSRGSQPQHF
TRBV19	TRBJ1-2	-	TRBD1	CASSISGQQHYYGYTF
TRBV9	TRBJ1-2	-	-	CASSGETATAGGYTF
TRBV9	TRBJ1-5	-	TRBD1	CASSPGQGNQPQHF
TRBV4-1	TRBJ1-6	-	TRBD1	CASSQDPGTASFLHF
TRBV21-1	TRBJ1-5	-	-	CATGGTSNQPQHF
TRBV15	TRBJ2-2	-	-	CATSIPARGTGELFF
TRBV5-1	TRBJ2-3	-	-	CASSFTGTDTQYF
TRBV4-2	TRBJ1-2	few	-	CASSQVVRTEKINYGYTF
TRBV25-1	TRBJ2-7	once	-	CASSELGGEQYF
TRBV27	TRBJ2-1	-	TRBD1	CASSQMTGVSYNEQFF
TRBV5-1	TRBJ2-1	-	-	CATRGVVRSMDEQFF
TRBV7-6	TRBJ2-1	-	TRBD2	CASSLRTSGSMNEQFF
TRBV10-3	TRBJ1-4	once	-	CAISPRGNEKLFF
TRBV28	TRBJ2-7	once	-	CASSFPGLSTYEQYF
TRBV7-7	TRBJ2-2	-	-	CASSDPRGELFF
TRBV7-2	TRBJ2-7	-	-	CASSFSNEQYF